Listed below are T cell receptor beta chains from one sample, sequenced in a study of cytotoxic CD8 clonotypes in ibrutinib-treated CLL. Assay: immunoSEQ multiplex PCR; the TCRdb copy retains only in-frame clones and omits some. The sample has around 20,000 clones; around 75% are singletons. Sequences were derived from PBMCs, sampled before ibrutinib treatment. These receptors originate from a human donor with chronic lymphocytic leukemia. CDR3s include the opening cysteine and the closing phenylalanine or tryptophan. Fields, in order: CDR3 DNA, CDR3 protein, clone size, D gene, CDR3 length, J gene, V gene. The D gene is left open where the match is weak. Not all rows give a size; the values are once, few, many and, for expanded clones, a class.

TGTGCCAGCAGCCAATCGAAAAGAGGGAACACTGAAGCTTTCTTT,CASSQSKRGNTEAFF,NA,NA,15,TRBJ1-1,TRBV16
TGTGCCTGGACCGGTCCCAATTCGAAGGGCTACGAGCAGTACTTC,CAWTGPNSKGYEQYF,NA,NA,15,TRBJ2-7,TRBV30
TGTGCCAGCAGTACCCAACGTTGGGGAGGGAGCAATCAGCCCCAGCATTTT,CASSTQRWGGSNQPQHF,NA,NA,17,TRBJ1-5,TRBV27
TGTGCCAGCAGTTACTCTACAGGGAACAATGAGCAGTTCTTC,CASSYSTGNNEQFF,NA,NA,14,TRBJ2-1,TRBV6-5
TGCAGCGTTGACATAGTGAAGGGTGGCTACACCTTC,CSVDIVKGGYTF,once,NA,12,TRBJ1-2,TRBV29-1
TGTGCCAGCAGTGAAGATGTAGGGGTCGGCACAGATACGCAGTATTTT,CASSEDVGVGTDTQYF,once,NA,16,TRBJ2-3,TRBV2
TGTGCCAGCTCACCGGGCAGGGGGGGAGATACGCAGTATTTT,CASSPGRGGDTQYF,NA,NA,14,TRBJ2-3,TRBV18
TGTGCCAGCTCATCCGACAGGGTCTCTGGAAACACCATATATTTT,CASSSDRVSGNTIYF,NA,TRBD1,15,TRBJ1-3,TRBV18
TGTGCCAGCAGTCGCCCGGGACTTCAAGAGACCCAGTACTTC,CASSRPGLQETQYF,once,NA,14,TRBJ2-5,TRBV2
TGTGCCAGTAGTATACTAGGTGAGCAGTTCTTC,CASSILGEQFF,NA,NA,11,TRBJ2-1,TRBV19
TGTGCCATTGGGGACACCCGTTCCTACGAGCAGTACTTC,CAIGDTRSYEQYF,NA,NA,13,TRBJ2-7,TRBV10-3
TGTGCCAGCAGTTACGAGAGTTATAATTCACCCCTCCACTTT,CASSYESYNSPLHF,few,NA,14,TRBJ1-6,TRBV6-5
TGCAGTGCAACACTCGGCGGGGAGCTGTTTTTT,CSATLGGELFF,few,NA,11,TRBJ2-2,TRBV20-1
TGTGCCAGCAGCTTACAAGAAAATCAGCCCCAGCATTTT,CASSLQENQPQHF,NA,NA,13,TRBJ1-5,TRBV7-6
TGTGCCAGCAGCTCACCTTATACAGGGGGAAATACGCAGTATTTT,CASSSPYTGGNTQYF,NA,TRBD1,15,TRBJ2-3,TRBV5-5
TGTGCCAGCAGTATCCGGGCAGCCTTAGAGACCCAGTACTTC,CASSIRAALETQYF,NA,NA,14,TRBJ2-5,TRBV28
TGTGCCAGCAGCTACCCGGACAGACTCTACGAGCAGTACTTC,CASSYPDRLYEQYF,NA,NA,14,TRBJ2-7,TRBV5-8